The 15 T cell receptor beta chains listed next were all sequenced from one sample in a study of T cells in Graves' hyperthyroidism and ophthalmopathy. Regions amplified from RNA transcripts were the TCR beta CDR3 regions. The HTBI set primed first-round TCR CDR3 RT-PCR. TCRdb redid the calling of the multiplex PCR reads with MiXCR, one entry per CDR3 protein. This table holds 300,000 to 450,000 distinct CDR3 sequences, more than 12% found once. Specimen: blood. These receptor sequences come from a woman aged 30 to 39 with Graves' ophthalmopathy.

This clonotype was seen at least ten times. The CDR3 DNA follows: TGTGCCAGCAGCCAAGGAACGGCGGGGGGCGTAGAGACCCAGTACTTC. This codes for CASSQGTAGGVETQYF. V and J are TRBV4-2 and TRBJ2-5; TRBD2 agrees at 8 bases. The CDR3 covers 16 residues. In germline, CDR1 is LGHNA, CDR2 YNFKEQ. The V gene end was trimmed by 1 base and the J gene end by 4 bases; junction bases not matched to a gene: 8.

The chain joins TRBV5-1 to TRBJ2-7; no definite D call. Germline CDR1 SGHRS, CDR2 YFSETQ. V was clipped by 0 bases and J by 6 bases, with 10 bases between them. The CDR3 extends over 13 amino acids. This chain's CDR3 is CASSLGKVSEQYF. CDR3 nucleotides: TGCGCCAGCAGCTTGGGCAAGGTGAGCGAGCAGTACTTC.

In its sample, this clonotype was seen a few times. CDR3 residues: CARPTRQGPYTEAFF. The CDR3 DNA reads TGCGCCAGACCGACCCGACAGGGTCCGTACACTGAAGCTTTCTTT. The chain uses TRBV5-1 and TRBJ1-1, with 7 bases fitting TRBD1. CDR1 is SGHRS, CDR2 YFSETQ, per germline. J gave up 3 bases and V 8 bases, and 13 bases lay outside the gene matches. This CDR3 has 15 residues.

This clonotype was detected many times. V and J are TRBV30 and TRBJ1-1, with 10 bases matching TRBD1. V lost 2 bases and J lost 3; bases outside the gene matches: 9. The germline V gene has CDR1 GTSNPN and CDR2 SVGIG (reference sequence). The CDR3 sequence is 16 residues long. CDR3 region: CAWSPSRTGGHTEAFF. The CDR3, as DNA: TGTGCCTGGAGTCCCAGCCGGACAGGGGGGCACACTGAAGCTTTCTTT.

This clonotype has a count of ten or more. This chain links TRBV15 with TRBJ1-5; maybe TRBD1 (5 bases). Germline loops: CDR1 LNHNV, CDR2 YYDKDF (reference sequence). V was shortened by 3 bases and J by 3 bases, with 15 bases between the two germline ends. This CDR3 has 16 amino acids. The CDR3 reads CATSSRRGSNNQPQHF. The CDR3 DNA sequence: TGTGCCACCAGCAGCCGCCGGGGGAGCAACAATCAGCCCCAGCATTTT.

At least ten counts were recorded for this clonotype. V gene TRBV6-2 or TRBV6-3 combines with J gene TRBJ2-7, with TRBD1 matching 9 bases. The length of the CDR3 is 14 residues. Germline V gives CDR1 MNHEY, CDR2 SVGEGT. After removal of 4 bases from V and 5 bases from J, the junction contained 6 bases not matched to a gene. This chain's CDR3 is CASSSHRGRDEQYF. The CDR3 DNA sequence: TGTGCCAGCAGTTCCCACAGGGGGCGAGACGAGCAGTACTTC.

This clonotype was counted ten times or more. The chain employs TRBV5-6 and TRBJ1-1; the D gene is possibly TRBD1 (6 bases). Trimming left V 3 bases short and J 9 bases short, with 21 bases between. Looked up from germline, CDR1 is SGHDT and CDR2 is YYEEEE. The length of the CDR3 is 15 residues. The CDR3 sequence is CASSWGIDRPEKAFF. CDR3 in DNA: TGTGCCAGCAGCTGGGGGATTGACAGGCCCGAGAAAGCTTTCTTT.

The chain has TRBV19 and TRBJ1-2; TRBD1 might be the D (5 bases). Trimming left V 7 bases short and J 2 bases short, with 14 bases between. There are 14 residues in the CDR3. Germline CDR1 reads LNHDA; CDR2 reads SQIVND (reference sequence). The CDR3 coding sequence is TGTGCCAGTACCTTCTTAGGACACAACTATGGCTACACCTTC. This sequence encodes CASTFLGHNYGYTF.

This clonotype was detected ten times or more. This rearrangement joins TRBV5-5 to TRBJ1-1, with a weak D call TRBD1 (5 bases). The CDR3 is 13 amino acids. Deletions cut 4 bases from V and 11 bases from J, with 18 bases between. CDR1 and CDR2 (germline): SGHKS, YYEKEE (reference sequence). The CDR3 spells CASSVKAWGAAFF. The CDR3 DNA is TGTGCCAGCAGCGTAAAGGCTTGGGGCGCGGCTTTCTTT.

This clonotype was observed at least ten times. The chain carries TRBV3-1 and TRBJ1-4; TRBD1 is a possible D gene (5 bases). Trimming cost V 4 bases and J 6 bases, with 18 bases left between them. Germline V lookup: CDR1 LGHDT, CDR2 YNNKEL (reference sequence). This CDR3 spans 16 amino acids. DNA for the CDR3: TGTGCCAGCAGCCGAACTATAGGAGAACAGGATGAAAAACTGTTTTTT. Its translation is CASSRTIGEQDEKLFF.

This clonotype was found once. This chain uses TRBV28 with TRBJ1-1; 8 bases match TRBD1. The ends lost 11 bases at V and 7 bases at J; junction bases unmatched: 12. Germline V gives CDR1 MDHEN, CDR2 SYDVKM. CDR3 size: 13 residues. The chain's CDR3 is CAGIRGPDLEAFF. The CDR3 coding sequence is TGTGCCGGCATCAGGGGGCCCGATCTTGAAGCTTTCTTT.

This clonotype has ten or more counts. The V call is TRBV2, the J call TRBJ2-3; 10 bases agree with TRBD1. The V segment lost 6 bases and the J segment 2 bases; nucleotides outside the gene matches: 8. The CDR3 is made up of 16 amino acids. CDR1 and CDR2 from the germline V gene are SNHLY and FYNNEI. As DNA, the CDR3 is TGTGCCAGCAGGGAACGGACAGGGGGTTACACAGATACGCAGTATTTT. Translated, it gives CASRERTGGYTDTQYF.

This clonotype was found many times. CDR3 nucleotides: TGTGCCAGCAGCTTGGGGTCTGGAAACACCATATATTTT. This gives the protein CASSLGSGNTIYF. V gene TRBV7-9 combines with J gene TRBJ1-3; D ambiguous. The germline gives CDR1 SEHNR, CDR2 FQNEAQ (reference sequence). This CDR3 contains 13 residues. V was clipped by 3 bases and J by 1 base, with 4 bases between them.

This clonotype was observed many times. V usage is TRBV20-1 and J usage is TRBJ2-7, with TRBD1 identical over 7 bases. The ends lost 5 bases at V and 5 bases at J; junction bases unmatched: 9. CDR1 is DFQATT and CDR2 is SNEGSKA in the germline V gene (reference sequence). This CDR3 is built from 13 residues. CDR3 loop: CSAATGSLDEQYF. DNA of the CDR3: TGCAGTGCTGCGACAGGGTCCCTAGACGAGCAGTACTTC.

The chain combines TRBV5-4 with TRBJ1-2; D gene ambiguous. The CDR3 consists of 15 residues. The germline gives CDR1 SGHNT, CDR2 YYREEE (reference sequence). Trimming removed 0 bases from V and 0 bases from J, with 9 bases in between. Here the CDR3 reads CASSLASVSNYGYTF. CDR3 DNA: TGTGCCAGCAGCTTGGCTAGTGTATCTAACTATGGCTACACCTTC.